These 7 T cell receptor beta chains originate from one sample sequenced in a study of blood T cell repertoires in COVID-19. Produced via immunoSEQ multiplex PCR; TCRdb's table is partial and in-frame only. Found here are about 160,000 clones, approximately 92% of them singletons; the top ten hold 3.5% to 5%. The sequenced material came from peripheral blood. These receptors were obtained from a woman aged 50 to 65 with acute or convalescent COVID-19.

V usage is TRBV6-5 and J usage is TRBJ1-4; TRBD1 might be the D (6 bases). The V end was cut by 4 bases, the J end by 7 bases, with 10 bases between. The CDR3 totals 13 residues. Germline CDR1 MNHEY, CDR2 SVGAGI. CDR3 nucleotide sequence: TGTGCCAGCAGTTCAGGGGATTCTGAAAAACTGTTTTTT. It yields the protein CASSSGDSEKLFF.

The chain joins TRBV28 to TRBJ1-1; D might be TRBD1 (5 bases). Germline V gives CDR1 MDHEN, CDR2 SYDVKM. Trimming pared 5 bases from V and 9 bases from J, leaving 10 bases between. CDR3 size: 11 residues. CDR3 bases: TGTGCCAGCAGTAGGGCAGGGCAAGCTTTCTTT. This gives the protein CASSRAGQAFF.

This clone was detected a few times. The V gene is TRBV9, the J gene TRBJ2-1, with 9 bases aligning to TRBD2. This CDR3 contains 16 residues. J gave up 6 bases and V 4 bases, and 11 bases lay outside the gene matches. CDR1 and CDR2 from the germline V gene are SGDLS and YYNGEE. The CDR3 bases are TGTGCCAGCAGCTTCCGACCTAGCGGGGACGGCAATGAGCAGTTCTTC. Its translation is CASSFRPSGDGNEQFF.

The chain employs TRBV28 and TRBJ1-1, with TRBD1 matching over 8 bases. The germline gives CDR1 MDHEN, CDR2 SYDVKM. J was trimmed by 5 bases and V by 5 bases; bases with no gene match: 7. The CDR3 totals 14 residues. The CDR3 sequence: CASSTDRGGTEAFF. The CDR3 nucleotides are TGTGCCAGCAGTACCGACAGGGGAGGAACTGAAGCTTTCTTT.

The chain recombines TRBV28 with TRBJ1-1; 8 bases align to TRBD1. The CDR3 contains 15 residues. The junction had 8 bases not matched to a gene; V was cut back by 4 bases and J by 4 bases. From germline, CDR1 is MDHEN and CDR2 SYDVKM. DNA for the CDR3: TGTGCCAGCAGTTCCTATTACAGGGGGGGCACTGAAGCTTTCTTT. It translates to CASSSYYRGGTEAFF.

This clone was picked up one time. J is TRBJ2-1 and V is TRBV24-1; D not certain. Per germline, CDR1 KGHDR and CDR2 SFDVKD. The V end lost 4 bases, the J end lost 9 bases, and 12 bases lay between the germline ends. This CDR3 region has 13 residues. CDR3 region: CATSERNRGEQFF. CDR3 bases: TGTGCCACCAGTGAACGGAACCGCGGTGAGCAGTTCTTC.

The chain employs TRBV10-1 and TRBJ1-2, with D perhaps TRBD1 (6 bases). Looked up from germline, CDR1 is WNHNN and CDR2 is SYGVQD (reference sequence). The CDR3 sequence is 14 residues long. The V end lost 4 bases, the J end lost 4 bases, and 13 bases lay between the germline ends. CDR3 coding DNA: TGCGCCAGCAGTGCGACTATGGACAGCTATGGCTACACCTTC. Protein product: CASSATMDSYGYTF.